The source of this TCR beta chain is a study of molecular identifiers for immune sequencing clone quantification (dated by TCRdb to 2016 to 2019). General notes on the study: In a replicate experiment, RNA from approximately 22,000 or 94,000 naive CD8 T cells was split into five aliquots, four of which were sequenced. This methods study used CD8 T cells to benchmark TCR RNA copy counting and molecular-identifier clustering-based TCR repertoire sequencing (MIDCIRS).

Libraries of naive CD8 T cells were built from approximately 20,000 to 980,000 sorted cells, with 10%, 30% or 50% of the purified RNA used. Naive CD8 T cells, defined as CD8+CD4-CCR7+CD45RA+, were FACS-sorted into RLT Plus buffer on a BD FACSAria II. Approximately 9 TCR copies' worth of Jurkat RNA were spiked into roughly 19,000-1,000,000 naive CD8 T cell samples to test detection sensitivity. Enrichment of CD8 T cells was done with RosetteSep CD8+ T Cell Enrichment Cocktail plus Ficoll-Paque, and ACK red cell lysis came afterward. This clonotype was counted at least ten times. Its antigen remains unidentified. The input lacks base qualities; no much larger clone sits a single base away. Receptors were amplified or captured by PCR. For sequencing, a NextSeq 500 was employed. Bulk TCR libraries were made following a previously described method, with the TCR primers given in Table S5. The Qiagen AllPrep DNA/RNA kit was used to purify total RNA. Before analysis, reads from multiple sequencing runs of one library were combined. On the authors' methods: Only reads with exact TCR constant sequence were kept, trimmed to 150 nt, and grouped by their 12-nt molecular barcodes. Reads in each barcode group were sub-clustered using a 15% Levenshtein threshold, and a quality-weighted consensus sequence was built for each RNA molecule. Non-functional sequences were filtered out, along with any lower-count sequence sitting one edit away from another sequence. On the basis of fitting two negative binomial distributions, barcode sub-clusters with fewer than 20% of the maximum read count were discarded. TCRdb trimmed the raw reads at Q25, called clones with MiXCR and kept productive beta chains. When rows share a CDR3 protein, they turn into one entry using the most common DNA and genes. The V and J calls come from TCRdb's annotation, not from the publication. The sample records approximately 97,000 distinct CDR3 sequences, about 24% of which are singletons. Of the sample, roughly 1% is held by the ten largest clones.

In the germline V gene, CDR1 corresponds to LGHNA and CDR2 to YSLEER. The CDR3 contains 14 residues, cysteine and phenylalanine counted. The DNA shown is the 42-base CDR3, in frame from base 1. A distance of 8 bases separates the germline ends of V and J, which lose 0 bases and 4 bases respectively. The paper's findings and limits, for the study overall: Highly expanded clone sizes could be underestimated because identical TCR molecules may share a barcode. The naive libraries included spiked-in Jurkat TCR RNA (about nine copies' worth), and this RNA is not part of the donor repertoire. Spiked-in Jurkat TCR RNA equivalent to a single cell was reported to be detectable even among one million naive CD8 T cells. In CMV-specific effector cells, over 97% of molecules were held by clones above 20 RNA copies, whereas under 1% of molecules were held by such clones in naive cells. Modeling gave roughly 3 recovered TCR RNA copies per cell versus approximately 11 by digital PCR, implying roughly 30% capture efficiency. When barcode sub-clustering was omitted, TCR diversity was inflated by chimeric consensus sequences, with chimeras reaching as high as 47%.

The rearrangement joined TRBV4-3 to TRBJ2-3; a confident D gene designation cannot be given. The sample taken for sequencing was naive CD8+ T cells from blood, with Jurkat cell RNA spiked in. Explained via the paper, the cell subset or site label denotes: FACS-sorted CD8+CD4-CCR7+CD45RA+ naive T cells. The clonotype was recovered from a human donor in good health. Some libraries in this study had Jurkat cell RNA spiked in. CDR3 sequence: CASSQDRVADTQYF. The DNA reads TGCGCCAGCAGCCAAGATAGGGTAGCAGATACGCAGTATTTT.